This entry lists 6 T cell receptor beta chains sequenced from one sample in a study of blood T cell repertoires in COVID-19. Assay: immunoSEQ multiplex PCR; the TCRdb copy retains only in-frame clones and omits some. This sample carries 250,000 to 350,000 clones, 88% of them seen once, and the ten largest clones take more than 7.5%. Sequenced input: peripheral blood. These receptors were collected from a man aged 18 to 29 with active or convalescent COVID-19.

The genes are TRBV3-1 (or the pseudogene TRBV3-2) and TRBJ2-3; D is possibly TRBD1 (6 bases). Between the trimmed V and J ends, which lost 0 bases and 0 bases, there was a span of 10 bases. The CDR3 runs 16 residues. In germline, CDR1 is LGHDT, CDR2 YNNKEL (reference sequence). The CDR3 DNA reads TGTGCCAGCAGCCAAGAAGGACAGCCCAGCACAGATACGCAGTATTTT. Translating gives CASSQEGQPSTDTQYF.

The J gene is TRBJ1-2, the V gene TRBV7-9; TRBD1 matches at 11 bases. The germline V gene has CDR1 SEHNR and CDR2 FQNEAQ (reference sequence). This CDR3 is built from 14 residues. Losses at the gene ends were 3 bases for V and 8 bases for J; bases not matched to a gene: 5. CDR3 nucleotide sequence: TGTGCCAGCAGCTTCGGGGACAGGGGGTACGGCTACACCTTC. Translating it yields CASSFGDRGYGYTF. Based on the CDR3 plus reference TRBV7-9 and TRBJ1-2, the full variable domain is DTGVSQNPRHKITKRGQNVTFRCDPISEHNRLYWYRQTLGQGPEFLTYFQNEAQLEKSRLLSDRFSAERPKGSFSTLEIQRTEQGDSAMYLCASSFGDRGYGYTFGSGTRLTVV.

The chain links TRBV4-1 to TRBJ1-5; possible D gene TRBD1, 6 bases. The V gene lost 1 base and the J gene lost 9 bases, with 25 bases spanning the gap. The CDR3 is made up of 18 amino acids. Per germline, CDR1 MGHRA and CDR2 YSYEKL. Here the CDR3 reads CASSQGPRGRVKGRPQHF. CDR3 in DNA: TGCGCCAGCAGCCAAGGCCCCAGGGGCCGGGTCAAAGGACGGCCCCAGCATTTT.

This clone appeared a single time. The V call is TRBV10-3, the J call TRBJ1-3, with TRBD1 matching over 8 bases. V lost 2 bases and J lost 2; bases outside the gene matches: 2. The CDR3 consists of 15 residues. Germline V gene sequence: CDR1 ENHRY, CDR2 SYGVKD. In DNA, the CDR3 is TGTGCCATCAGTGAGCAGACAGGGGCTGGAAACACCATATATTTT. This sequence encodes CAISEQTGAGNTIYF.

The chain combines TRBV28 with TRBJ1-6, with 9 bases that match TRBD1. V was pared by 5 bases and J by 7 bases, with 6 bases of the junction left unmatched. Per germline, CDR1 MDHEN and CDR2 SYDVKM. The CDR3 length is 15 residues. The CDR3 sequence is CASSLDRGKNSPLHF. CDR3 sequence (DNA): TGTGCCAGCAGTCTGGACAGGGGTAAGAATTCACCCCTCCACTTT.

The chain joins TRBV19 to TRBJ1-2, with D unresolved. The CDR3 sequence is 13 residues long. V dropped 5 bases and J dropped 1 base, with 8 bases sitting between them. Germline CDR1 is LNHDA and CDR2 is SQIVND (reference sequence). This chain's CDR3 is CASSSGVNYGYTF. DNA of the CDR3: TGTGCCAGTAGTTCCGGGGTTAACTATGGCTACACCTTC.